The 20 T cell receptor beta chains below all came from one sample that was sequenced in a study of blood T cell repertoires in COVID-19. Repertoires were generated with immunoSEQ multiplex PCR, while TCRdb's copy carries only in-frame clones and drops some. The sample has around 400,000 clones; around 92% are singletons. What was sequenced was PBMCs or T cells enriched from blood (not recorded which). Receptors originate from a woman in her thirties who had recovered from COVID-19.

This chain connects TRBV20-1 to TRBJ1-6; a possible D gene is TRBD1 (5 bases). Looked up from germline, CDR1 is DFQATT and CDR2 is SNEGSKA (reference sequence). V gave up 3 bases and J gave up 7 bases, with 19 bases separating them. CDR3 length: 16 residues. The CDR3 loop reads CSASNSRGKLNSPLHF. The CDR3 bases are TGCAGTGCTAGTAATTCCCGGGGGAAATTAAATTCACCCCTCCACTTT.

J is TRBJ2-1 and V is TRBV29-1, with 10 bases that match TRBD2. J was trimmed by 8 bases and V by 6 bases; bases with no gene match: 10. CDR1 is SQVTM and CDR2 is ANQGSEA in the germline V gene. The length of the CDR3 is 14 residues. The CDR3 loop reads CSVALLAGIDEQFF. CDR3 sequence (DNA): TGCAGCGTCGCGTTACTAGCGGGAATCGATGAGCAGTTCTTC.

This clone is a singleton in its sample. Within the sample, other DNA sequences also encode this same CDR3. The chain couples TRBV5-1 to TRBJ2-1; D is undetermined. Germline V CDR1 and CDR2: SGHRS, YFSETQ. The V gene lost 0 bases and the J gene lost 0 bases, with 4 bases spanning the gap. This CDR3 has 14 amino acids. CDR3 sequence reads: CASSLDSSYNEQFF. The CDR3 nucleotides are TGCGCCAGCAGCTTGGACAGCTCCTACAATGAGCAGTTCTTC.

This clone has a single count. The J gene is TRBJ1-5, the V gene TRBV27, with D perhaps matching TRBD1 (5 bases). V was clipped by 3 bases and J by 6 bases, with 12 bases between them. The V gene's germline CDR1 is MNHEY and CDR2 SMNVEV (reference sequence). This CDR3 comprises 14 residues. CDR3 region: CASSFRGVGQPQHF. Written as DNA, the CDR3 is TGTGCCAGCAGTTTCCGGGGGGTTGGTCAGCCCCAGCATTTT.

This rearrangement joins TRBV5-1 to TRBJ1-5; 9 nucleotides agree with TRBD1. V trimming: 4 bases; J trimming: 5 bases; junction bases outside the gene matches: 4. This CDR3 contains 14 residues. Germline CDR1 reads SGHRS; CDR2 reads YFSETQ. The CDR3 loop is CASSVGQGHQPQHF. CDR3 sequence (DNA): TGCGCCAGCAGCGTGGGACAGGGTCATCAGCCCCAGCATTTT.

The chain links TRBV6-5 to TRBJ1-1; maybe TRBD1 (6 bases). The CDR3 is made up of 16 amino acids. Germline V gene sequence: CDR1 MNHEY, CDR2 SVGAGI. Between the trimmed V and J ends, which lost 4 bases and 1 base, there was a span of 16 bases. The CDR3 loop reads CASSSPEGVKNTEAFF. DNA for the CDR3: TGTGCCAGCAGTTCCCCCGAGGGGGTAAAGAACACTGAAGCTTTCTTT.

The chain joins TRBV13 to TRBJ1-3, with a possible D match to TRBD1 (6 bases). CDR1 and CDR2 (germline): PRHDT, FYEKMQ (reference sequence). The CDR3 is made up of 14 amino acids. The V end lost 4 bases, the J end lost 4 bases, and 11 bases lay between the germline ends. The DNA of the CDR3 is TGTGCCAGCAGCTCCGGGGGGCAAGGAAACACCATATATTTT. It codes for CASSSGGQGNTIYF.

The CDR3, as DNA: TGTGCCAGCAGCCAAGGTGTAGCGGGAGACCGGGGCGATGAGCAGTTCTTC. Protein: CASSQGVAGDRGDEQFF. This chain joins TRBV3-1 (or the pseudogene TRBV3-2) and TRBJ2-1, with 9 bases aligning to TRBD2. With 1 base clipped from V and 8 bases from J, the junction kept 12 bases outside the gene matches. Germline loops: CDR1 LGHDT, CDR2 YNNKEL (reference sequence). The CDR3 covers 17 residues.

This clone was observed a single time. V usage is TRBV29-1 and J usage is TRBJ1-1; D may be TRBD1 (6 bases). This CDR3 has 13 amino acids. The germline V and J ends were trimmed by 6 bases and 5 bases, with 16 bases remaining between them. Per germline, CDR1 SQVTM and CDR2 ANQGSEA. CDR3 nucleotides: TGCAGCGTGAGGGGGTCGGGAAGGACTGAAGCTTTCTTT. It encodes CSVRGSGRTEAFF.

V gene TRBV4-2 combines with J gene TRBJ1-6; a weak D match, TRBD1 (6 bases). CDR1 and CDR2 (germline): LGHNA, YNFKEQ. The CDR3 has 17 residues. The V end was cut by 3 bases, the J end by 0 bases, with 12 bases between. CDR3 in amino acids: CASSHRDKSSYNSPLHF. The DNA of the CDR3 is TGTGCCAGCAGCCACCGGGACAAGAGCTCCTATAATTCACCCCTCCACTTT.

The chain employs TRBV6-1 and TRBJ1-5, with a weak D call TRBD1 (6 bases). Germline values: CDR1 MNHNS, CDR2 SASEGT. V lost 2 bases and J lost 0, with 11 bases in between. This CDR3 is built from 16 residues. CDR3 sequence reads: CASSEMGQYSNQPQHF. The DNA for the CDR3 is TGTGCCAGCAGTGAAATGGGACAATATAGCAATCAGCCCCAGCATTTT.

The V call is TRBV29-1, the J call TRBJ2-7; D might be TRBD1 (5 bases). The CDR3 consists of 12 residues. Deletions cut 5 bases from V and 3 bases from J, with 11 bases between. CDR1 is SQVTM and CDR2 is ANQGSEA in the germline V gene. The DNA of the CDR3 is TGCAGCGTTTTGAAGGGGATCTACGAGCAGTACTTC. Amino acid sequence: CSVLKGIYEQYF.

The CDR3 is CASSPPAGVTGELFF. The CDR3 coding sequence is TGTGCCAGCAGCCCCCCAGCGGGGGTTACCGGGGAGCTGTTTTTT. V usage is TRBV7-8 and J usage is TRBJ2-2, with 8 bases lining up with TRBD2. CDR1 and CDR2 (germline): SGHVS, FQNEAQ. This CDR3 is built from 15 residues. The junction had 7 bases not matched to a gene; V was cut back by 5 bases and J by 5 bases.

The J gene is TRBJ2-1, the V gene TRBV4-3; D might be TRBD2 (6 bases). V gave up 0 bases and J gave up 7 bases, with 7 bases separating them. This CDR3 spans 13 amino acids. The V gene's germline CDR1 is LGHNA and CDR2 YSLEER. The CDR3 region has the DNA TGCGCCAGCAGCCAAGAGGGGGGAAATGAGCAGTTCTTC. This sequence encodes CASSQEGGNEQFF.

As for this clone: A read error may produce the germline difference seen at one junction end. The chain has TRBV7-9 and TRBJ2-1; the D is unclear. Germline V gene lookup returns CDR1 SEHNR and CDR2 FQNEAQ (reference sequence). The CDR3 runs 13 residues. The CDR3: CASSLGPIPRSLF. The CDR3 coding sequence is TGTGCCAGCAGCCTTGGGCCCATCCCCCGTTCACTCTTC.

The chain recombines TRBV6-5 with TRBJ2-2; perhaps TRBD1 as D (5 bases). The ends were cut back, 2 bases at V and 0 bases at J, with 7 bases in the middle. The CDR3 loop spans 15 amino acids. Germline CDR1 and CDR2: MNHEY and SVGAGI. The CDR3 DNA reads TGTGCCAGCAGTTACATGACAGCGAACACCGGGGAGCTGTTTTTT. It codes for CASSYMTANTGELFF.

The chain recombines TRBV5-4 with TRBJ2-2; D possibly corresponds to TRBD2 (6 bases). Germline V CDR1 and CDR2: SGHNT, YYREEE (reference sequence). The CDR3 sequence is 16 residues long. V was trimmed by 4 bases and J by 10 bases, leaving 23 bases between them. DNA of the CDR3: TGTGCCAGCAGCGGGGGACTGCGCGGGATCGTCGAGGAGCTGTTTTTT. This translates into CASSGGLRGIVEELFF.

The chain carries TRBV28 and TRBJ2-4; TRBD2 matches at 11 bases. J gave up 2 bases and V 4 bases, and 4 bases lay outside the gene matches. This CDR3 has 16 residues. The V gene's germline CDR1 is MDHEN and CDR2 SYDVKM. In DNA form, the CDR3 reads TGTGCCAGCAGTTCCCGGACTAGCGGGTCCAAAAACATTCAGTACTTC. Translated, it gives CASSSRTSGSKNIQYF.

V and J are TRBV5-6 and TRBJ1-1; D possibly corresponds to TRBD1 (6 bases). The length of the CDR3 is 14 residues. Trimming pared 4 bases from V and 3 bases from J, leaving 13 bases between. From germline, CDR1 is SGHDT and CDR2 YYEEEE. The CDR3 spells CASSRGQIDTEAFF. DNA for the CDR3: TGTGCCAGCAGCCGCGGACAGATAGACACTGAAGCTTTCTTT. The variable domain in full, with the rest retrieved from reference TRBV5-6 and TRBJ1-1, is DAGVTQSPTHLIKTRGQQVTLRCSPKSGHDTVSWYQQALGQGPQFIFQYYEEEERQRGNFPDRFSGHQFPNYSSELNVNALLLGDSALYLCASSRGQIDTEAFFGQGTRLTVV.

The gene calls are TRBV24-1 and TRBJ2-2, with TRBD1 identical over 8 bases. V was pared by 2 bases and J by 1 base, with 2 bases of the junction left unmatched. The germline V gene has CDR1 KGHDR and CDR2 SFDVKD. CDR3 length equals 16 residues. The CDR3 reads CATSDWTGRNTGELFF. The CDR3 region has the DNA TGTGCCACCAGTGATTGGACAGGGAGGAACACCGGGGAGCTGTTTTTT.